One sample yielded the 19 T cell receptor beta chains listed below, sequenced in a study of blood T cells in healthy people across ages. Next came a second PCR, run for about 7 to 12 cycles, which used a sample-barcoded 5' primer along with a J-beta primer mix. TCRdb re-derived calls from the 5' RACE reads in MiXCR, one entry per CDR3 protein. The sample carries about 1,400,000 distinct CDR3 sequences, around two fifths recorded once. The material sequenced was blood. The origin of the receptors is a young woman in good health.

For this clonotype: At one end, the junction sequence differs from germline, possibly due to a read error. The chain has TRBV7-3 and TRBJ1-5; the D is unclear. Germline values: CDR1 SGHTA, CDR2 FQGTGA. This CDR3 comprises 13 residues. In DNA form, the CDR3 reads TGTGCCAACAGCTTATGGCAGAATCAGCCCCAGCATTTT. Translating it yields CANSLWQNQPQHF.

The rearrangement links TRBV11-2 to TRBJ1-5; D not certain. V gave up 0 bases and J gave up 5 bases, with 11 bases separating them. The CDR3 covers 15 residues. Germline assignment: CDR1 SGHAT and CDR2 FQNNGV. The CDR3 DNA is TGTGCCAGCAGCTTAGATTGGACCCGGGATCAGCCCCAGCATTTT. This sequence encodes CASSLDWTRDQPQHF.

The CDR3 protein is CASSSQGKDTEAFF. CDR3 nucleotide sequence: TGTGCCAGCAGTTCACAGGGGAAGGACACTGAAGCTTTCTTT. J is TRBJ1-1 and V is TRBV28; 7 bases align to TRBD1. V was clipped by 4 bases and J by 3 bases; unmatched bases: 5. The CDR3 sequence is 14 residues long. Germline-derived CDR1 and CDR2 are MDHEN and SYDVKM.

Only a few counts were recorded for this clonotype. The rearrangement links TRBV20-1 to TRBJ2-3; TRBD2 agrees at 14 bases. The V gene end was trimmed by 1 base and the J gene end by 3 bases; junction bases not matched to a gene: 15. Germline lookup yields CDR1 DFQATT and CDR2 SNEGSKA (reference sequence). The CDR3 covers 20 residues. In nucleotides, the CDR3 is TGCAGTGCTAGAGGCCCCGGGACTAGCGGGAGAGAGTGGGAAACAGATACGCAGTATTTT. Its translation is CSARGPGTSGREWETDTQYF.

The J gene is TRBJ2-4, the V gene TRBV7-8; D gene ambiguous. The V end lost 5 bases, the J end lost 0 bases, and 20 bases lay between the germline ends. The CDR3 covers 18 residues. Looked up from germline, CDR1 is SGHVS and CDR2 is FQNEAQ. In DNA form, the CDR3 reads TGTGCCAGCAGCCCCCGGCAGGCCAGTCCATTAGCCAAAAACATTCAGTACTTC. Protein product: CASSPRQASPLAKNIQYF.

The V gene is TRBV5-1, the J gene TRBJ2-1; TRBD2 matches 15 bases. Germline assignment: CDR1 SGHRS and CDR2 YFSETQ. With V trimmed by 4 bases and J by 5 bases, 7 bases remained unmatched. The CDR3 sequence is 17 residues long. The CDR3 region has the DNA TGCGCCAGCAGCATCTTGGGACTAGCGGGGGGAAACAATGAGCAGTTCTTC. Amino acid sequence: CASSILGLAGGNNEQFF. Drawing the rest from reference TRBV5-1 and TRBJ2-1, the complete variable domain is KAGVTQTPRYLIKTRGQQVTLSCSPISGHRSVSWYQQTPGQGLQFLFEYFSETQRNKGNFPGRFSGRQFSNSRSEMNVSTLELGDSALYLCASSILGLAGGNNEQFFGPGTRLTVL.

CDR3 bases: TGCAGCGTCGAGGGGACAGTCTATGGCTACACCTTC. Translated: CSVEGTVYGYTF. The chain employs TRBV29-1 and TRBJ1-2; 7 nucleotides align to TRBD1. V dropped 6 bases and J dropped 4; count of bases not matched to a gene: 5. CDR1 is SQVTM and CDR2 is ANQGSEA in the germline V gene. The CDR3 spans 12 residues.

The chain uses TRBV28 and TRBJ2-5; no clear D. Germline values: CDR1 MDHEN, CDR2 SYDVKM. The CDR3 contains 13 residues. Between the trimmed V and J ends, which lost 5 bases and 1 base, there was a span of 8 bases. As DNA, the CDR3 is TGTGCCAGCAGTAACTCAACCCAAGAGACCCAGTACTTC. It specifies CASSNSTQETQYF.

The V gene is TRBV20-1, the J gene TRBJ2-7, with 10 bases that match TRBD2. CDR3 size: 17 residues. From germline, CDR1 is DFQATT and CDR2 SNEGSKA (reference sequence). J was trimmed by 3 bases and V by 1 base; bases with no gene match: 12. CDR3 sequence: CSARGGGSGTSDYEQYF. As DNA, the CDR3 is TGCAGTGCTAGAGGAGGGGGATCCGGGACTAGCGACTACGAGCAGTACTTC.

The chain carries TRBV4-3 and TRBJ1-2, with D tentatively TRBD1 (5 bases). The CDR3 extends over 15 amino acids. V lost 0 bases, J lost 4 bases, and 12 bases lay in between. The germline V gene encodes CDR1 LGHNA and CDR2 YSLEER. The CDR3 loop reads CASSQDTEGLYGYTF. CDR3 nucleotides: TGCGCCAGCAGCCAAGATACGGAGGGACTCTATGGCTACACCTTC.

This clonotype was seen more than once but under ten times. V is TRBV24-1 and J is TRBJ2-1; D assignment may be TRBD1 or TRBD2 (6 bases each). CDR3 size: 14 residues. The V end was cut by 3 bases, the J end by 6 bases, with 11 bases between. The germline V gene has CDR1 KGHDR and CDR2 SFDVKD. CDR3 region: CATSDRGLGNEQFF. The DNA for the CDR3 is TGTGCCACCAGTGATCGGGGGCTGGGCAATGAGCAGTTCTTC.

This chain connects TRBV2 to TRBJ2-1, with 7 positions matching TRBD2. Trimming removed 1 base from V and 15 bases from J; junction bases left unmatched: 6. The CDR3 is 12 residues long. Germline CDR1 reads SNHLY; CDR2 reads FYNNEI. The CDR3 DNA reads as TGTGCCAGCAGTGAAGTCGGAACTAGCGTGTTCTTC. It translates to CASSEVGTSVFF.

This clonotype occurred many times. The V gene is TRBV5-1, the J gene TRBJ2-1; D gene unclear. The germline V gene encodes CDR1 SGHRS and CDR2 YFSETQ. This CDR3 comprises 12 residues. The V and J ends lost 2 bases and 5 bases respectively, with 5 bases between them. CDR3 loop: CASSLIHNEQFF. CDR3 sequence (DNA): TGCGCCAGCAGCTTAATTCACAATGAGCAGTTCTTC.

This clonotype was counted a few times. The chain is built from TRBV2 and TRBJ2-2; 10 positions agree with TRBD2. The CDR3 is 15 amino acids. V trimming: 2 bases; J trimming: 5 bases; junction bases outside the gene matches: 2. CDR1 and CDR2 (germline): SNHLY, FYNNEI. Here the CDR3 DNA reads TGTGCCAGCAGTGAAAGCGGGGGGGGGACCGGGGAGCTGTTTTTT. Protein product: CASSESGGGTGELFF.

CDR3 sequence: CASRSGEGTQYF. The CDR3 DNA reads TGTGCCAGCAGGTCAGGGGAAGGGACCCAGTACTTC. This rearrangement joins TRBV28 to TRBJ2-7; TRBD1 might be the D (6 bases). The J call could be wrong; TRBJ2-5 is a better fit for the DNA end. Germline assignment: CDR1 MDHEN and CDR2 SYDVKM. The CDR3 has 12 amino acids.

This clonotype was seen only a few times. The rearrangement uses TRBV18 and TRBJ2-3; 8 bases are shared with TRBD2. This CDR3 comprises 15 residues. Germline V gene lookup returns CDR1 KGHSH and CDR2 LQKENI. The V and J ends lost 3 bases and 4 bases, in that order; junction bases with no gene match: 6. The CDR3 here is CASSPWREVSDTQYF. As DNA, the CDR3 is TGTGCCAGCTCACCGTGGCGGGAGGTTTCAGATACGCAGTATTTT.

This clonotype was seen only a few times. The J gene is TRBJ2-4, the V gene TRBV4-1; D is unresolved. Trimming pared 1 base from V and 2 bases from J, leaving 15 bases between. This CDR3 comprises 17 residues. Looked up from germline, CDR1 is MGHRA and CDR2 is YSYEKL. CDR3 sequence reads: CASSQGLSLGPKNIQYF. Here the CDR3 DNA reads TGCGCCAGCAGCCAAGGCCTTTCCTTAGGGCCCAAAAACATTCAGTACTTC.

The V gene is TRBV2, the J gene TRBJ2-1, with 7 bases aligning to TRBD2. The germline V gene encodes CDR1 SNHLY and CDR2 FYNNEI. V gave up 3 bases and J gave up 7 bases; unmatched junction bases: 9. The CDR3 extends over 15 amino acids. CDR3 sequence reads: CASSEGGVGGNEQFF. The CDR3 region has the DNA TGTGCCAGCAGTGAGGGCGGCGTGGGAGGGAATGAGCAGTTCTTC.

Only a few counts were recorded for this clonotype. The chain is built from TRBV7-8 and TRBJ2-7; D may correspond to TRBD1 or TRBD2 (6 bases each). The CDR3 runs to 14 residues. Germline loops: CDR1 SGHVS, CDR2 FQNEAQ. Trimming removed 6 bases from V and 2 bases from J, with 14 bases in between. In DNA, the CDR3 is TGTGCCAGCAGGTCCAAGGGGGGCGCCTACGAGCAGTACTTC. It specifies CASRSKGGAYEQYF.